Following are 12 T cell receptor beta chains from one sample sequenced in a study of blood T cell repertoires in COVID-19. Assay used: immunoSEQ multiplex PCR; TCRdb lists only in-frame clones, some missing. The sample yields more than 200,000 clones, around nine tenths seen once. Sequenced sample: peripheral blood. The source is a woman between 40 and 55 years old who had recovered from COVID-19.

The chain carries TRBV7-2 and TRBJ2-7; TRBD2 might be the D (5 bases). The germline V and J ends were trimmed by 5 bases and 3 bases, with 14 bases remaining between them. This CDR3 spans 14 amino acids. CDR1 SGHTA and CDR2 FQGNSA come from the germline V gene. The CDR3 region has the DNA TGTGCCAGCAGCCCCTTGAGCCGGGACTACGAGCAGTACTTC. Translated, it gives CASSPLSRDYEQYF. Looking up the rest from reference TRBV7-2 and TRBJ2-7 gives the full variable domain: GAGVSQSPSNKVTEKGKDVELRCDPISGHTALYWYRQSLGQGLEFLIYFQGNSAPDKSGLPSDRFSAERTGGSVSTLTIQRTQQEDSAVYLCASSPLSRDYEQYFGPGTRLTVT.

The V call is TRBV9, the J call TRBJ2-6; D not certain. Trimming pared 3 bases from V and 2 bases from J, leaving 6 bases between. CDR1 is SGDLS, CDR2 YYNGEE, per germline. CDR3 size: 14 residues. The CDR3 coding sequence is TGTGCCAGCAGCGCCCTTGCTGGGGCCAACGTCCTGACTTTC. Translated: CASSALAGANVLTF. Drawing the rest from reference TRBV9 and TRBJ2-6, the complete variable domain is DSGVTQTPKHLITATGQRVTLRCSPRSGDLSVYWYQQSLDQGLQFLIQYYNGEERAKGNILERFSAQQFPDLHSELNLSSLELGDSALYFCASSALAGANVLTFGAGSRLTVL.

Points on this clone: Different DNA sequences within this sample yield the same CDR3. The rearrangement links TRBV7-9 to TRBJ1-2, with 7 bases lining up with TRBD1. The germline gives CDR1 SEHNR, CDR2 FQNEAQ (reference sequence). V dropped 5 bases and J dropped 2; count of bases not matched to a gene: 2. This CDR3 has 13 residues. The CDR3 DNA follows: TGTGCCAGCAGCCTGGGACAGAACTATGGCTACACCTTC. Its protein product is CASSLGQNYGYTF.

The V and J genes are TRBV2 and TRBJ1-2; D perhaps matches TRBD1 (5 bases). This CDR3 has 16 amino acids. V was trimmed by 6 bases and J by 4 bases, leaving 21 bases between them. The germline V gene has CDR1 SNHLY and CDR2 FYNNEI. The CDR3 DNA reads as TGTGCCAGCAGCGGCCCCGTAGAGGGACTTGTCTATGGCTACACCTTC. It yields the protein CASSGPVEGLVYGYTF.

The V call is TRBV7-2, the J call TRBJ2-3, with D tentatively TRBD1 (5 bases). Per the germline V gene, CDR1 is SGHTA and CDR2 is FQGNSA. The CDR3 runs 14 residues. The ends were cut back, 1 base at V and 3 bases at J, with 8 bases in the middle. The CDR3 protein is CASSLDSGTDTQYF. Here the CDR3 DNA reads TGTGCCAGCAGCTTAGATTCAGGGACAGATACGCAGTATTTT. The full variable domain, completed using reference TRBV7-2 and TRBJ2-3, is GAGVSQSPSNKVTEKGKDVELRCDPISGHTALYWYRQSLGQGLEFLIYFQGNSAPDKSGLPSDRFSAERTGGSVSTLTIQRTQQEDSAVYLCASSLDSGTDTQYFGPGTRLTVL.

This chain connects TRBV11-2 to TRBJ2-3; 10 positions agree with TRBD2. The CDR3 contains 15 residues. Germline CDR1 and CDR2: SGHAT and FQNNGV. V was pared by 2 bases and J by 3 bases, with 2 bases of the junction left unmatched. DNA for the CDR3: TGTGCCAGCAGCTTAAGGACTAGCGGAACAGATACGCAGTATTTT. Translating it yields CASSLRTSGTDTQYF.

V is TRBV27 and J is TRBJ2-7; possible D gene TRBD2, 5 bases. The CDR3 loop spans 14 amino acids. The V end lost 4 bases, the J end lost 3 bases, and 13 bases lay between the germline ends. Germline CDR1 and CDR2: MNHEY and SMNVEV (reference sequence). This CDR3 is CASSYRPDYYEQYF. Written as DNA, the CDR3 is TGTGCCAGCAGTTACCGCCCAGACTACTACGAGCAGTACTTC.

V and J are TRBV25-1 and TRBJ2-4; D possibly corresponds to TRBD1 (5 bases). The CDR3 runs 13 residues. The ends were cut back, 1 base at V and 5 bases at J, with 6 bases in the middle. CDR1 is MGHDK, CDR2 SYGVNS, per germline. The CDR3 loop reads CASSEWGQNIQYF. DNA for the CDR3: TGTGCCAGCAGTGAATGGGGCCAAAACATTCAGTACTTC.

This clone was seen a few times. The chain links TRBV19 to TRBJ2-1, with 7 bases lining up with TRBD1. Germline V gene data show CDR1 as LNHDA and CDR2 as SQIVND (reference sequence). V gave up 6 bases and J gave up 8 bases; unmatched junction bases: 7. The CDR3 loop spans 13 amino acids. CDR3 DNA: TGTGCCAGTAGGGGACAGCGAAAGGATGAGCAGTTCTTC. Its translation is CASRGQRKDEQFF.

This chain connects TRBV18 to TRBJ2-1; 9 bases are shared with TRBD2. V lost 0 bases and J lost 9; bases outside the gene matches: 9. The germline V gene encodes CDR1 KGHSH and CDR2 LQKENI. CDR3 length: 16 residues. Written as DNA, the CDR3 is TGTGCCAGCTCACCACCCCAAGCGGGGGGCCCCGCTGAGCAGTTCTTC. It encodes CASSPPQAGGPAEQFF.

This chain uses TRBV28 with TRBJ1-6; 7 positions match TRBD1. The CDR3 length is 18 residues. The ends lost 2 bases at V and 0 bases at J; junction bases unmatched: 7. The germline gives CDR1 MDHEN, CDR2 SYDVKM. The CDR3 sequence: CASSLGTVRSSYNSPLHF. The CDR3 bases are TGTGCCAGCAGTTTAGGGACAGTAAGAAGCTCCTATAATTCACCCCTCCACTTT.

This clone was found a few times. V is TRBV25-1 and J is TRBJ2-7; 12 nucleotides match TRBD2. This CDR3 spans 18 amino acids. J was trimmed by 2 bases and V by 4 bases; bases with no gene match: 12. The germline CDR1 and CDR2 sequences are MGHDK and SYGVNS. DNA of the CDR3: TGTGCCAGCAGTGTGTCGTCGGGGACTAGCGGGTCAACCTACGAGCAGTACTTC. This codes for CASSVSSGTSGSTYEQYF.